The clone carrying this T cell receptor beta chain was recorded at least ten times. Its specificity is not known. Unique molecular identifiers were present on cDNA, and template switching added a universal primer site. Using its own MiXCR run on the 5' RACE reads, TCRdb lists one record per CDR3 protein. Of about 660,000 distinct CDR3 sequences listed, 8% to 9% are singletons. Germline CDR1 SQVTM, CDR2 ANQGSEA. Losses at the gene ends were 5 bases for V and 0 bases for J; bases not matched to a gene: 5. The CDR3 runs to 14 residues. The sample belongs to a study of identical twins. Whole-study results and caveats: Invariant populations such as MAIT and iNKT cells could partly muddle zero-insertion analyses. Conclusions leaned on cross-sectional statistical analysis and did not track the same donors over time.

The same sample was also used in a study of yellow fever vaccine responses in identical twins. From that paper: Twins' T cell vaccine responses reportedly looked partly convergent, partly personalized.

This chain links TRBV29-1 with TRBJ2-3; 7 bases agree with TRBD2. This sequence was found in a woman between 18 and 30 years old in good health. The sample consisted of PBMCs. CDR3 coding DNA: TGCAGCGTTCCAAGGCGGGGGAGCACAGATACGCAGTATTTT. Protein product: CSVPRRGSTDTQYF.